This record looks at one T cell receptor (beta chain) sequence and its context. The sample is drawn from a study of T cell changes during pregnancy in multiple sclerosis. Trimming removed 5 bases from V and 7 bases from J; junction bases left unmatched: 9. Germline loops: CDR1 MNHEY, CDR2 SVGAGI. This CDR3 is 15 amino acids long. Clones were sequenced by immunoSEQ multiplex PCR, and TCRdb holds only the in-frame ones, with some missing. The sample yields over 55,000 clones, roughly 93% seen once. V is TRBV6-5 and J is TRBJ2-2; the match to TRBD2 covers 8 bases. The TCR was taken from a female donor with multiple sclerosis, enrolled in a pregnancy study. Sequenced material: peripheral blood, taken after pregnancy. The CDR3 coding sequence is TGTGCCAGCAGTCGGACTAGCTGGCGGAACGGGGAGCTGTTTTTT. It encodes CASSRTSWRNGELFF.